This T cell receptor (beta chain) originates from a study of identical twins. Study-level results: Cross-sectional statistics, not tracking of the same donors, supported the conclusions. In cord blood, abundant beta clonotypes had fewer insertions; memory showed no trend.

TCRdb processed the 5' RACE reads anew with MiXCR; each CDR3 protein has one entry. This sample has some 1,700,000 distinct CDR3 sequences, with more than 30% found just once. With regard to this clonotype: The antigen is undetermined.

Sequencing was carried out using cord blood. This receptor was obtained from a newborn girl in good health.

CDR3 DNA sequence: TGCAGTGCTGGAAACAGGGAAACCTATGGCTACACCTTC. Protein sequence: CSAGNRETYGYTF. The chain couples TRBV20-1 to TRBJ1-2; TRBD1 is a possible D gene (6 bases). The CDR3 extends over 13 amino acids. CDR1 DFQATT and CDR2 SNEGSKA come from the germline V gene (reference sequence). Trimming pared 5 bases from V and 4 bases from J, leaving 14 bases between.